This TCR beta chain comes out of a study of cytomegalovirus exposure and HLA in healthy donors. As to this clone: Antigen unknown.

In the PCR, 60 Vbeta and 13 Jbeta primers were used. Only in-frame clones appear in the TCRdb table, and some are missing; sequencing was by immunoSEQ multiplex PCR. The sample has 150,000 to 200,000 clones; around 68% are singletons. Study-wide results and caveats: Some TCR beta chains (over 150 of them) were listed as cytomegalovirus-associated.

Germline CDR1 SGHNT, CDR2 YYREEE (reference sequence). CDR3 length: 17 residues. The junction had 11 bases not matched to a gene; V was cut back by 4 bases and J by 0 bases. This receptor was identified in a man aged 45-65 years in good health and CMV-seronegative. Source material: PBMCs. The V call is TRBV5-4, the J call TRBJ1-1; TRBD1 matches 8 bases. The CDR3 protein is CASSTGTGLYMNTEAFF. Here the CDR3 DNA reads TGTGCCAGCAGCACAGGGACAGGCCTTTACATGAACACTGAAGCTTTCTTT.